The rows below give T cell receptor beta chains drawn from one sample of a study of CD8 T cells in ankylosing spondylitis. TCRdb independently ran MiXCR on the 5' RACE reads; one entry per CDR3 protein. The sample holds some 130,000 distinct CDR3 sequences; roughly 15% are singletons and the top ten take approximately 3%. Sequences were obtained from blood, either unsorted or a sorted T cell fraction (not recorded which). The receptors here all came from a female donor with ankylosing spondylitis or in good health (not recorded which). CDR3s include the opening cysteine and the closing phenylalanine or tryptophan. The order of the fields is clone size, J gene, D gene, V gene, CDR3 DNA, CDR3 protein. A D gene is named only where the DNA matches it firmly. Not every row has a clone size; where given, it reads once, few, many or a size class.

clone size: once; J gene: TRBJ2-1; D gene: TRBD2; V gene: TRBV25-1; CDR3 DNA: TGTGCCAGCAGTCGGACTAGCACCTACAATGAGCAGTTCTTC; CDR3 protein: CASSRTSTYNEQFF
clone size: -; J gene: TRBJ2-7; D gene: TRBD2; V gene: TRBV7-2; CDR3 DNA: TGTGCCAGCGCGCTAGCGGGCGAGCAGTACTTC; CDR3 protein: CASALAGEQYF
clone size: few; J gene: TRBJ2-7; D gene: -; V gene: TRBV5-1; CDR3 DNA: TGCGCCAGCAGCCTCGGACGGGGGTCGGCCTACGAGCAGTACTTC; CDR3 protein: CASSLGRGSAYEQYF
clone size: -; J gene: TRBJ2-1; D gene: TRBD2; V gene: TRBV20-1; CDR3 DNA: TGCAGTGCTAGAGGGGACTACAGTAGGAATGAGCAGTTCTTC; CDR3 protein: CSARGDYSRNEQFF
clone size: many; J gene: TRBJ2-7; D gene: -; V gene: TRBV5-1; CDR3 DNA: TGCGCCAGCAGGCCGACTAGTACAACCGAGCAGTACTTC; CDR3 protein: CASRPTSTTEQYF
clone size: many; J gene: TRBJ2-1; D gene: TRBD2; V gene: TRBV20-1; CDR3 DNA: TGCAGTGCCAGAGCTCCGGGACTAGCGGGATACAATGAGCAGTTCTTC; CDR3 protein: CSARAPGLAGYNEQFF
clone size: many; J gene: TRBJ2-2; D gene: -; V gene: TRBV12-3/TRBV12-4; CDR3 DNA: TGTGCCAGCAGGACAACTAACACCGGGGAGCTGTTTTTT; CDR3 protein: CASRTTNTGELFF
clone size: many; J gene: TRBJ1-1; D gene: -; V gene: TRBV12-3/TRBV12-4; CDR3 DNA: TGTGCCAGCAGTTTAGATCCAGGGCTCGGCACTGAAGCTTTCTTT; CDR3 protein: CASSLDPGLGTEAFF
clone size: many; J gene: TRBJ2-1; D gene: -; V gene: TRBV7-9; CDR3 DNA: TGTGCCAGCAAGGGGAACCACAATGAGCAGTTCTTC; CDR3 protein: CASKGNHNEQFF
clone size: -; J gene: TRBJ2-7; D gene: TRBD1; V gene: TRBV27; CDR3 DNA: TGTGCCAGCAGCACCGGGACAGGGGGAACCTACGAGCAGTACTTC; CDR3 protein: CASSTGTGGTYEQYF
clone size: -; J gene: TRBJ2-4; D gene: -; V gene: TRBV7-2; CDR3 DNA: TGTGCCAGCAGCCCCCGACAGACCAAAAACATTCAGTACTTC; CDR3 protein: CASSPRQTKNIQYF
clone size: -; J gene: TRBJ2-6; D gene: -; V gene: TRBV29-1; CDR3 DNA: TGCAGCGTTGAGGGGCCTGGCTCTGGGGCCAACGTCCTGACTTTC; CDR3 protein: CSVEGPGSGANVLTF